This entry describes one T cell receptor (beta chain). Its antigen remains unknown. These data are taken from a study of cytomegalovirus exposure and HLA in healthy donors. Study-wide context: Early released data had around 79 million unique TCRs, all coming from HLA-typed donors.

PCR amplification relied on 60 Vbeta primers (plus 13 Jbeta primers). Here immunoSEQ multiplex PCR was the method, and the copy in TCRdb shows in-frame clones only, minus some. The table records about 67,000 clones, 70% to 90% of them present only once. Overall study results and limits: Reportedly, cytomegalovirus status was diagnosed with high sensitivity and specificity. Follow-up analysis seemed to connect common viral pathogens with several of the most significant clusters identified.

Germline V lookup: CDR1 SGDLS, CDR2 YYNGEE. This CDR3 has 17 residues. Trimming removed 0 bases from V and 4 bases from J; junction bases left unmatched: 8. Input material: PBMCs. V usage is TRBV9 and J usage is TRBJ2-1, with 9 bases identical to TRBD2. The TCR sequence derives from a woman in her twenties or thirties in good health and CMV-seronegative. The CDR3 DNA is TGTGCCAGCAGCGTAGAAGGCGGGGGGGTCCAATACAATGAGCAGTTCTTC. The encoded protein is CASSVEGGGVQYNEQFF.